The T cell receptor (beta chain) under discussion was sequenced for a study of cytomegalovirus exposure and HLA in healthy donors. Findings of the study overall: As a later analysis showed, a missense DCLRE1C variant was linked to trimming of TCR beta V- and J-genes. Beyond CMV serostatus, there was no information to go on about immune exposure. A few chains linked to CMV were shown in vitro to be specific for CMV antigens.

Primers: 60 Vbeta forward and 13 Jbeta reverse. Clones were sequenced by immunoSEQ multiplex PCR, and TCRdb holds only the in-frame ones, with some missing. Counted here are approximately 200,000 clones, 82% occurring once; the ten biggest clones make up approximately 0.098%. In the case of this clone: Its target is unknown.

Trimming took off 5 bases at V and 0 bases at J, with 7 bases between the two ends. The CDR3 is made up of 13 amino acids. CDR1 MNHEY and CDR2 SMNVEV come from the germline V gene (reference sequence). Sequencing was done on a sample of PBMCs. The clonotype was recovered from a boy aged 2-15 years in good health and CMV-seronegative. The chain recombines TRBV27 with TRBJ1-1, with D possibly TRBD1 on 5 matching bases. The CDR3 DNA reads TGTGCCAGCAGTCCGACAGTGAACACTGAAGCTTTCTTT. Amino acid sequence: CASSPTVNTEAFF.